This TCR beta chain comes out of a study of T cell changes during pregnancy in multiple sclerosis. Assay used: immunoSEQ multiplex PCR; TCRdb lists only in-frame clones, some missing. The sample consists of around 81,000 clones, around 90% of them appearing once. Germline V gene lookup returns CDR1 LNHDA and CDR2 SQIVND (reference sequence). V lost 6 bases and J lost 6; bases outside the gene matches: 10. The CDR3 is made up of 14 amino acids. This TCR was recovered from a female donor in good health, enrolled as a control in a pregnancy study. The sequenced sample was peripheral blood, obtained after pregnancy. V usage is TRBV19 and J usage is TRBJ1-2, with 7 nucleotides matching TRBD1. The CDR3 protein is CASSFDRVLNGYTF. CDR3 nucleotide sequence: TGTGCCAGTAGCTTCGACAGGGTGTTGAATGGCTACACCTTC.